This record looks at one TCR beta chain sequence and its context. The data derive from a study of T cell responses to AZD1222 COVID-19 vaccine. V was clipped by 2 bases and J by 6 bases; unmatched bases: 14. This CDR3 is 17 amino acids long. CDR1 and CDR2 (germline): SGHRS, YFSETQ. Measured with immunoSEQ multiplex PCR; TCRdb has only the in-frame clones, and not every one. The sample has about 120,000 clones; 80% to 90% are singletons. V and J are TRBV5-1 and TRBJ2-1, with 7 bases fitting TRBD2. The input for sequencing was peripheral blood, taken on day 0 of AZD1222 vaccination. This TCR came from an adult in good health. The CDR3 loop reads CASSFVVGEGLINEQFF. As DNA, the CDR3 is TGCGCCAGCAGCTTCGTCGTGGGGGAGGGCTTGATCAATGAGCAGTTCTTC.